A single sample is the source of the 8 T cell receptor beta chains below, sequenced in a study of identical twins. MiXCR, run by TCRdb on the 5' RACE reads, gives a single entry per CDR3 protein. The repertoire holds around 960,000 distinct CDR3 sequences, more than 9% seen once, with under 2% in the top ten. The sample was also linked to a second study, of yellow fever vaccine responses in identical twins.

Specimen: PBMCs. The receptors were gathered from a woman aged 18-30 years in good health.

The genes are TRBV7-6 and TRBJ2-1; tentatively, D is TRBD1 (5 bases). CDR3 length: 13 amino acids. In germline, CDR1 is SGHVS, CDR2 FNYEAQ. V was cut by 4 bases and J by 9 bases, with 13 bases left in between. The CDR3 DNA follows: TGTGCCAGCAGCTCACTGCAGGGTACTGAGCAGTTCTTC. Amino acid sequence: CASSSLQGTEQFF.

Many counts were recorded for this clonotype. This chain connects TRBV29-1 to TRBJ2-1, with 8 bases that match TRBD1. The CDR3 is 14 amino acids. CDR1 and CDR2 (germline): SQVTM, ANQGSEA. The V segment lost 3 bases and the J segment 7 bases; nucleotides outside the gene matches: 8. The CDR3 here is CSVDQGAMANEQFF. For the CDR3, the DNA is TGCAGCGTTGACCAGGGGGCTATGGCGAATGAGCAGTTCTTC.

The gene calls are TRBV7-6 and TRBJ2-2; 10 positions match TRBD2. This CDR3 comprises 21 residues. V lost 1 base, J lost 5 bases, and 19 bases stayed unmatched. Germline CDR1 and CDR2: SGHVS and FNYEAQ. The CDR3 DNA is TGTGCCAGCAGCTTAGAAATTAATTGGCTAGCGGGAGTTCGTGGAACCGGGGAGCTGTTTTTT. It translates to CASSLEINWLAGVRGTGELFF.

The sample holds a few counts of this clonotype. This sequence joins TRBV2 and TRBJ2-1; the D call may be TRBD1 or TRBD2 (6 bases each). CDR3 length equals 15 residues. V lost 8 bases, J lost 0 bases, and 14 bases lay in between. Germline CDR1 and CDR2: SNHLY and FYNNEI. The CDR3 sequence is CASGGSGASYNEQFF. As DNA, the CDR3 is TGTGCCAGCGGGGGGTCGGGGGCCTCCTACAATGAGCAGTTCTTC.

The rearrangement uses TRBV9 and TRBJ2-7; TRBD2 agrees at 8 bases. The CDR3 runs to 14 residues. Per the germline V gene, CDR1 is SGDLS and CDR2 is YYNGEE. After removal of 4 bases from V and 7 bases from J, the junction contained 10 bases not matched to a gene. This CDR3 reads CASSPTVAGYEQYF. The CDR3, as DNA: TGTGCCAGCAGCCCTACCGTAGCGGGATATGAGCAGTACTTC.

This clonotype was observed at least ten times. The chain has TRBV20-1 and TRBJ1-6, with D perhaps TRBD1 (5 bases). This CDR3 comprises 14 residues. Trimming pared 1 base from V and 10 bases from J, leaving 14 bases between. Germline V gene data show CDR1 as DFQATT and CDR2 as SNEGSKA (reference sequence). DNA for the CDR3: TGCAGTGCTAGAGGTGACAGACTCCAATCACCCCTCCACTTT. Its translation: CSARGDRLQSPLHF.

At least ten counts were recorded for this clonotype. The chain carries TRBV12-3 or TRBV12-4 and TRBJ2-1; D is perhaps TRBD1 (6 bases). Trimming stripped 6 bases from V and 7 bases from J, with 16 bases between. This CDR3 comprises 14 residues. Here the CDR3 reads CASSRPGHQNEQFF. CDR3 bases: TGTGCCAGCAGCCGACCGGGACACCAGAATGAGCAGTTCTTC.

The V call is TRBV10-3, the J call TRBJ2-3, with D perhaps matching TRBD2 (6 bases). The CDR3 covers 14 residues. Trimming took off 0 bases at V and 6 bases at J, with 10 bases between the two ends. Germline-derived CDR1 and CDR2 are ENHRY and SYGVKD. As DNA, the CDR3 is TGTGCCATCAGTGAGTCGACTCGGGGGGATACGCAGTATTTT. Protein product: CAISESTRGDTQYF.